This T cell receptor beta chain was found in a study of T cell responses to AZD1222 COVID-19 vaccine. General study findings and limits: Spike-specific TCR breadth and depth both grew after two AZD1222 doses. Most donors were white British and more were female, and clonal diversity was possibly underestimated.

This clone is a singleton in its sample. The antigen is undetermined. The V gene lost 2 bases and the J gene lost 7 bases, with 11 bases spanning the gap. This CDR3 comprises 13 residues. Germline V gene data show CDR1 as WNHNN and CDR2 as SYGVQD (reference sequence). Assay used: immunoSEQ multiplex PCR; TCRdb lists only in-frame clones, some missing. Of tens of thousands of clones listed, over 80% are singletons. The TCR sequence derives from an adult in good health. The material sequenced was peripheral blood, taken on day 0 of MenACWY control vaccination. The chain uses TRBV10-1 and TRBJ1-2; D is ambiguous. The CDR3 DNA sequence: TGCGCCAGCAGTGAGGCAGCGGGCGCTGGCTACACCTTC. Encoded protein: CASSEAAGAGYTF.